In this sample, the clone carrying this TCR beta chain turned up many times. Its antigen is as yet unknown. TCR beta CDR3 regions were amplified from RNA transcripts. First-round RT-PCR with HTBI primers amplified the TCR CDR3 region. TCRdb recomputed calls from the multiplex PCR reads with MiXCR, one row per CDR3 protein. Of around 620,000 distinct CDR3 sequences in the sample, 15% to 20% were seen once. The patients, who ranged from 18 to 65 in age, presented with newly diagnosed hyperthyroidism lasting under 2 months. V was clipped by 4 bases and J by 1 base, with 11 bases between them. Per germline, CDR1 SQVTM and CDR2 ANQGSEA. The CDR3 covers 14 residues. This sample was included in a study of T cells in Graves' hyperthyroidism and ophthalmopathy. The study, taken as a whole, reports: In blood, most of the thyroid clonotypes expanded above 0.001 were also present.

The receptor was derived from a woman aged 30 to 39 with Graves' hyperthyroidism. The sample taken for sequencing was blood. This chain links TRBV29-1 with TRBJ2-1; a possible D gene is TRBD2 (6 bases). CDR3 sequence: CSVAGGASYNEQFF. CDR3 nucleotides: TGCAGCGTTGCCGGCGGGGCATCCTACAATGAGCAGTTCTTC.